The 12 T cell receptor beta chains presented below share a single source sample, sequenced in a study of blood T cell repertoires in COVID-19. Only in-frame clones appear in the TCRdb table, and some are missing; sequencing was by immunoSEQ multiplex PCR. In the table there are just under 250,000 clones, about 90% of which are singletons. Sequences were obtained from peripheral blood. These receptors came from a woman aged 25 to 39 who had recovered from COVID-19.

The chain has TRBV5-6 and TRBJ2-7; 12 nucleotides match TRBD1. The V and J ends lost 4 bases and 5 bases, in that order; junction bases with no gene match: 4. The CDR3 is 14 amino acids. Germline-derived CDR1 and CDR2 are SGHDT and YYEEEE. Here the CDR3 reads CASSLGTGGNEQYF. The CDR3 nucleotides are TGTGCCAGCAGCCTCGGGACAGGGGGCAACGAGCAGTACTTC.

The V call is TRBV10-2, the J call TRBJ2-1; 13 bases are shared with TRBD2. The CDR3 has 19 amino acids. The junction had 7 bases not matched to a gene; V was cut back by 2 bases and J by 0 bases. Looked up from germline, CDR1 is WSHSY and CDR2 is SAAADI. CDR3 coding DNA: TGCGCCAGCAGTGAGGAGGGACTAGCGGGGTTGAGCTCCTACAATGAGCAGTTCTTC. It is translated as CASSEEGLAGLSSYNEQFF.

The V call is TRBV5-1, the J call TRBJ2-1; 10 nucleotides agree with TRBD2. Trimming took 0 bases from V and 12 from J; bases not matched to a gene: 6. In germline, CDR1 is SGHRS, CDR2 YFSETQ. The CDR3 has 14 residues. CDR3 amino acids: CASSLGTSGVGQFF. The CDR3 DNA follows: TGCGCCAGCAGCTTGGGTACTAGCGGGGTCGGGCAGTTCTTC.

The V call is TRBV9, the J call TRBJ2-3; D is perhaps TRBD1 (6 bases). The CDR3 is 15 residues long. Trimming took off 2 bases at V and 1 base at J, with 11 bases between the two ends. Germline CDR1 SGDLS, CDR2 YYNGEE. The CDR3: CASSVAGDRTDTQYF. As DNA, the CDR3 is TGTGCCAGCAGCGTCGCAGGGGACCGCACAGATACGCAGTATTTT. Supplemented by reference TRBV9 and TRBJ2-3, the full variable domain reads DSGVTQTPKHLITATGQRVTLRCSPRSGDLSVYWYQQSLDQGLQFLIQYYNGEERAKGNILERFSAQQFPDLHSELNLSSLELGDSALYFCASSVAGDRTDTQYFGPGTRLTVL.

The V gene is TRBV5-1, the J gene TRBJ2-1; perhaps TRBD2 as D (5 bases). The CDR3 sequence is 15 residues long. Germline CDR1 and CDR2: SGHRS and YFSETQ. With 0 bases removed from V and 9 bases from J, the gap between germline ends came to 16 bases. The CDR3 DNA follows: TGCGCCAGCAGCTTGGGGGGATTAAGTGCGGGTGAGCAGTTCTTC. As protein: CASSLGGLSAGEQFF.

This chain uses TRBV14 with TRBJ2-3; TRBD1 might be the D (5 bases). V gave up 0 bases and J gave up 4 bases, with 17 bases separating them. This CDR3 is built from 17 residues. CDR1 is SGHDN, CDR2 FVKESK, per germline. In DNA, the CDR3 is TGTGCCAGCAGCCAAGATCCCCAGGGCCCTCACGCAGATACGCAGTATTTT. This gives the protein CASSQDPQGPHADTQYF.

The rearrangement uses TRBV11-3 and TRBJ2-3, with 7 bases fitting TRBD1. Germline V gene lookup returns CDR1 SGHNT and CDR2 YENEEA. Losses at the gene ends were 3 bases for V and 1 base for J; bases not matched to a gene: 10. CDR3 length equals 17 residues. The CDR3 DNA follows: TGTGCCAGCAGCTTGAAAAATAGTGGGACAGGCACAGATACGCAGTATTTT. Translating gives CASSLKNSGTGTDTQYF.

J is TRBJ2-3 and V is TRBV3-1 (or the pseudogene TRBV3-2), with 14 bases fitting TRBD2. Germline CDR1 is LGHDT and CDR2 is YNNKEL (reference sequence). With V trimmed by 0 bases and J by 4 bases, 15 bases remained unmatched. The CDR3 runs 21 residues. The CDR3: CASSQDGSGTSGGVRPDTQYF. As DNA, the CDR3 is TGTGCCAGCAGCCAAGACGGATCCGGGACTAGCGGGGGAGTCCGCCCAGATACGCAGTATTTT.

This clone has a single count. This chain uses TRBV2 with TRBJ1-1; D not resolved. The V end lost 8 bases, the J end lost 0 bases, and 7 bases lay between the germline ends. The CDR3 length is 12 residues. From germline, CDR1 is SNHLY and CDR2 FYNNEI. CDR3 sequence (DNA): TGTGCCAGCGGTTTAGTGAACACTGAAGCTTTCTTT. The encoded protein is CASGLVNTEAFF.

The chain joins TRBV12-5 to TRBJ1-2, with 9 bases matching TRBD1. The J segment lost 6 bases and the V segment lost 2 bases, leaving 10 bases of the junction unmatched. The CDR3 has 16 amino acids. Germline V lookup: CDR1 LGHNT, CDR2 FRNRAP. The CDR3 here is CASGLHPNRGPDGYTF. The CDR3 DNA reads as TGTGCTAGTGGTTTGCACCCGAACAGGGGGCCGGATGGCTACACCTTC.

J is TRBJ2-3 and V is TRBV7-8; D is unclear. Germline assignment: CDR1 SGHVS and CDR2 FQNEAQ. With 9 bases removed from V and 8 bases from J, the gap between germline ends came to 15 bases. The CDR3 contains 12 residues. The CDR3 region is CASSKSRLTQYF. The CDR3 DNA sequence: TGTGCCAGTTCTAAGTCCCGCCTTACGCAGTATTTT.

V and J are TRBV5-5 and TRBJ1-3; TRBD1 is a possible D gene (6 bases). With 5 bases removed from V and 4 bases from J, the gap between germline ends came to 13 bases. The CDR3 runs to 14 residues. The germline V gene encodes CDR1 SGHKS and CDR2 YYEKEE (reference sequence). CDR3 protein: CASSRDMEGNTIYF. For the CDR3, the DNA is TGTGCCAGCAGTCGGGACATGGAGGGAAACACCATATATTTT. Full variable domain (remainder filled in from reference TRBV5-5 and TRBJ1-3): DAGVTQSPTHLIKTRGQQVTLRCSPISGHKSVSWYQQVLGQGPQFIFQYYEKEERGRGNFPDRFSARQFPNYSSELNVNALLLGDSALYLCASSRDMEGNTIYFGEGSWLTVV.